The 18 T cell receptor beta chains below were found in one sample sequenced in a study of response to subunit inactivated influenza vaccine. TCRdb ran MiXCR on the RT-PCR reads and lists one entry per CDR3 protein. The sample lists 800,000 to 1,000,000 distinct CDR3 sequences; 21% were seen once. Material: PBMCs from blood, obtained 4 to 6 days after vaccination. Receptors originate from a man aged 50-60 years who received an inactivated influenza vaccine.

This chain links TRBV12-3 or TRBV12-4 with TRBJ1-4, with 8 bases that match TRBD1. The V and J ends lost 7 bases and 13 bases, in that order; junction bases with no gene match: 11. The CDR3 is 13 residues long. The CDR3 region is CASTGQGPRGLFF. DNA for the CDR3: TGTGCCAGCACCGGACAGGGACCCCGTGGACTGTTTTTT.

The table lists this clonotype with many counts. The genes are TRBV7-2 and TRBJ2-7; 13 nucleotides line up with TRBD2. Germline loops: CDR1 SGHTA, CDR2 FQGNSA. Trimming cost V 6 bases and J 7 bases; bases outside gene matches: 9. This CDR3 contains 15 residues. The CDR3 sequence is CASRLLAGGPIEQYF. For the CDR3, the DNA is TGTGCCAGCAGATTACTAGCGGGAGGGCCGATTGAGCAGTACTTC. The full variable domain, rest sourced from reference TRBV7-2 and TRBJ2-7, is GAGVSQSPSNKVTEKGKDVELRCDPISGHTALYWYRQSLGQGLEFLIYFQGNSAPDKSGLPSDRFSAERTGGSVSTLTIQRTQQEDSAVYLCASRLLAGGPIEQYFGPGTRLTVT.

The genes are TRBV12-3 or TRBV12-4 and TRBJ2-7; D is unresolved. This CDR3 contains 14 residues. Trimming cost V 7 bases and J 3 bases, with 16 bases left between them. CDR3: CASTPSPTYYEQYF. The CDR3 nucleotides read TGTGCCAGCACCCCCTCCCCCACATACTACGAGCAGTACTTC.

The chain couples TRBV7-2 to TRBJ2-1, with D possibly matching TRBD2 (6 bases). The germline V gene encodes CDR1 SGHTA and CDR2 FQGNSA. Trimming stripped 6 bases from V and 6 bases from J, with 18 bases between. The CDR3 length is 15 residues. CDR3 region: CASSLQMTSGNEQFF. DNA for the CDR3: TGTGCCAGCAGTCTGCAGATGACTAGTGGCAATGAGCAGTTCTTC.

The chain has TRBV12-3 or TRBV12-4 and TRBJ2-7, with D tentatively TRBD2 (5 bases). V was shortened by 7 bases and J by 1 base, with 11 bases between the two germline ends. The CDR3 is 13 amino acids. This CDR3 is CASMRVGSYEQYF. The CDR3 DNA reads TGTGCCAGCATGCGGGTGGGGTCCTACGAGCAGTACTTC.

This clonotype was counted a few times. V and J are TRBV20-1 and TRBJ2-3; TRBD2 matches 9 bases. The junction had 10 bases not matched to a gene; V was cut back by 4 bases and J by 2 bases. CDR1 DFQATT and CDR2 SNEGSKA come from the germline V gene (reference sequence). The CDR3 is 16 amino acids. The CDR3 reads CSATSPSGTFTDTQYF. The CDR3 nucleotides are TGCAGTGCTACTAGCCCTAGCGGGACCTTCACAGATACGCAGTATTTT.

As regards this clonotype: A single base separates this from a much larger clone, so it may be a read error. The rearrangement joins TRBV29-1 to TRBJ2-5; 7 bases are a match to TRBD2. Losses at the gene ends were 3 bases for V and 0 bases for J; bases not matched to a gene: 7. Germline CDR1 reads SQVTM; CDR2 reads ANQGSEA. The CDR3 consists of 15 residues. This chain's CDR3 is CSVDGRGWYQETQYF. The CDR3 DNA sequence: TGCAGCGTTGATGGGAGGGGCTGGTACCAAGAGACCCAGTACTTC.

The V gene is TRBV11-2, the J gene TRBJ2-3; TRBD2 matches at 16 bases. This CDR3 contains 20 residues. V lost 2 bases to trimming and J lost 0 bases; unmatched junction nucleotides: 8. Germline V gives CDR1 SGHAT, CDR2 FQNNGV. The CDR3 sequence: CASSLRRGLAGGISTDTQYF. Written as DNA, the CDR3 is TGTGCCAGCAGCTTAAGGCGGGGACTAGCGGGAGGGATTAGCACAGATACGCAGTATTTT.

The chain is built from TRBV6-1 and TRBJ2-4; D is unclear. From germline, CDR1 is MNHNS and CDR2 SASEGT. Trimming stripped 4 bases from V and 0 bases from J, with 10 bases between. This CDR3 region has 15 residues. In nucleotides, the CDR3 is TGTGCCAGCAGTGTGGCAGCTTTAGCCAAAAACATTCAGTACTTC. Its protein is CASSVAALAKNIQYF.

The chain links TRBV3-1 to TRBJ2-3; tentatively, D is TRBD1 (6 bases). The length of the CDR3 is 11 residues. V shed 4 bases and J shed 10 bases, with 9 bases lying between them. CDR1 and CDR2 (germline): LGHDT, YNNKEL (reference sequence). The CDR3 coding sequence is TGTGCCAGCAGCCCAGGGGTTGCGCAGTATTTT. The encoded protein is CASSPGVAQYF.

This clonotype appeared a few times. The V gene is TRBV18, the J gene TRBJ2-6, with a tentative D call TRBD2 (5 bases). CDR1 and CDR2 (germline): KGHSH, LQKENI. V lost 3 bases and J 4 bases, leaving 7 bases between the germline ends. The CDR3 contains 14 residues. The CDR3 region is CASSPTGGANVLTF. The CDR3 DNA follows: TGTGCCAGCTCACCGACGGGGGGGGCCAACGTCCTGACTTTC.

The V gene is TRBV27, the J gene TRBJ2-7, with a weak D call TRBD1 (5 bases). Germline V lookup: CDR1 MNHEY, CDR2 SMNVEV (reference sequence). V dropped 0 bases and J dropped 1 base, with 13 bases sitting between them. The CDR3 is 16 residues long. CDR3 region: CASSLSSGILSYEQYF. The CDR3, as DNA: TGTGCCAGCAGTTTATCGTCAGGGATTCTTTCCTACGAGCAGTACTTC.

This clonotype turned up a few times. The chain couples TRBV10-3 to TRBJ1-1; 9 bases line up with TRBD1. Germline V gene lookup returns CDR1 ENHRY and CDR2 SYGVKD. Trimming removed 5 bases from V and 1 base from J; junction bases left unmatched: 2. The CDR3 spans 14 residues. Written as DNA, the CDR3 is TGTGCCATCAGTTCACAGGGGGCGAACACTGAAGCTTTCTTT. Encoded protein: CAISSQGANTEAFF.

The rearrangement links TRBV6-5 to TRBJ2-2; D possibly corresponds to TRBD2 (5 bases). The CDR3 consists of 17 residues. CDR1 and CDR2 from the germline V gene are MNHEY and SVGAGI. V lost 3 bases and J 2 bases, leaving 16 bases between the germline ends. The CDR3 sequence: CASSYFPGAVNTGELFF. CDR3 DNA sequence: TGTGCCAGCAGTTATTTTCCTGGAGCGGTCAACACCGGGGAGCTGTTTTTT.

Many counts were recorded for this clonotype. This sequence joins TRBV29-1 and TRBJ2-5; a weak D match, TRBD1 (6 bases). CDR1 and CDR2 from the germline V gene are SQVTM and ANQGSEA. The CDR3 consists of 13 residues. Trimming removed 4 bases at V and 1 base at J, with 10 bases between. The CDR3 DNA reads TGCAGCGTTGGAGAGGGGGTCCAAGAGACCCAGTACTTC. It encodes CSVGEGVQETQYF.

J is TRBJ2-3 and V is TRBV5-6, with D possibly being TRBD2 (6 bases). The CDR3 loop spans 14 amino acids. Germline V gene lookup returns CDR1 SGHDT and CDR2 YYEEEE. Deletions cut 4 bases from V and 0 bases from J, with 9 bases between. The CDR3 DNA follows: TGTGCCAGCAGCCAAAGCGGGAGCACAGATACGCAGTATTTT. Its protein is CASSQSGSTDTQYF.

This clonotype was detected a few times. The chain carries TRBV7-2 and TRBJ2-2, with D perhaps matching TRBD1 or TRBD2 (6 bases each). This CDR3 is 15 amino acids long. V was clipped by 5 bases and J by 3 bases, with 13 bases between them. Germline V gene data show CDR1 as SGHTA and CDR2 as FQGNSA. CDR3 region: CASSNRGVHTGELFF. In DNA, the CDR3 is TGTGCCAGCAGCAATAGGGGGGTCCACACCGGGGAGCTGTTTTTT.

This rearrangement joins TRBV6-1 to TRBJ1-1, with a weak D call TRBD1 (5 bases). V was pared by 5 bases and J by 4 bases, with 17 bases between. This CDR3 comprises 15 residues. Germline V gene lookup returns CDR1 MNHNS and CDR2 SASEGT. The DNA for the CDR3 is TGTGCCAGCAGTCTGATGGCAGGGAAGAGCACTGAAGCTTTCTTT. Amino acid sequence: CASSLMAGKSTEAFF.